Below, 25 T cell receptor beta chains from the same sample are listed, as sequenced in a study of OX40 agonist ivuxolimab in advanced cancers. The data were produced by immunoSEQ multiplex PCR, yet TCRdb's version contains in-frame clones alone and is incomplete. The sample shows about 88,000 clones, 75% to 90% of them seen only once. Sequenced material: CD4+ or CD8+ T cells sorted from blood, taken in a trial of the OX40 agonist ivuxolimab. The origin of the receptors is an adult with an advanced solid tumor such as melanoma, head and neck, liver or kidney cancer.

V usage is TRBV27 and J usage is TRBJ2-2, with a weak D call TRBD1 (5 bases). Trimming cost V 0 bases and J 3 bases, with 11 bases left between them. Germline loops: CDR1 MNHEY, CDR2 SMNVEV (reference sequence). This CDR3 has 16 amino acids. CDR3 sequence reads: CASSLSSRAYTGELFF. The CDR3 region has the DNA TGTGCCAGCAGTTTATCCAGCAGGGCATACACCGGGGAGCTGTTTTTT.

The chain uses TRBV29-1 and TRBJ2-3; the D gene is possibly TRBD1 (6 bases). The CDR3 is 14 residues long. The ends were cut back, 4 bases at V and 2 bases at J, with 13 bases in the middle. Per germline, CDR1 SQVTM and CDR2 ANQGSEA. The CDR3 sequence: CSVGVGHSTDTQYF. CDR3 bases: TGCAGCGTTGGCGTGGGACATTCCACAGATACGCAGTATTTT.

This chain uses TRBV7-9 with TRBJ2-1; D uncertain. Germline V lookup: CDR1 SEHNR, CDR2 FQNEAQ (reference sequence). With 2 bases removed from V and 8 bases from J, the gap between germline ends came to 1 base. The CDR3 covers 10 residues. CDR3 sequence (DNA): TGTGCCAGCAGCTTATATGAGCAGTTCTTC. Translating gives CASSLYEQFF.

This sequence joins TRBV7-9 and TRBJ2-3; D ambiguous. Looked up from germline, CDR1 is SEHNR and CDR2 is FQNEAQ (reference sequence). V gave up 2 bases and J gave up 4 bases, with 10 bases separating them. The CDR3 length is 14 residues. The DNA of the CDR3 is TGTGCCAGCAGCTTATTTATTTCCGCAGATACGCAGTATTTT. Its translation is CASSLFISADTQYF.

This clone showed up just once. This chain joins TRBV5-4 and TRBJ2-7; D call uncertain. Germline CDR1 reads SGHNT; CDR2 reads YYREEE (reference sequence). The CDR3 is 14 residues long. Deletions cut 5 bases from V and 0 bases from J, with 12 bases between. The CDR3 here is CASRPDRSSYEQYV. CDR3 nucleotide sequence: TGTGCCAGCAGGCCGGACCGGAGCTCCTACGAGCAGTACGTC.

A note on this clone: The sample contains more than one DNA sequence encoding this CDR3. CDR3 sequence reads: CSADRGGYTF. The CDR3 DNA follows: TGCAGTGCGGACCGGGGGGGCTACACCTTC. The chain has TRBV20-1 and TRBJ1-2; weak D call: TRBD1 (5 bases). Trimming removed 6 bases at V and 8 bases at J, with 10 bases between. The germline CDR1 and CDR2 sequences are DFQATT and SNEGSKA (reference sequence). The CDR3 is 10 amino acids.

V gene TRBV6-6 combines with J gene TRBJ1-1; D ambiguous. CDR1 and CDR2 (germline): MNHNY, SVGAGI (reference sequence). Trimming left V 7 bases short and J 3 bases short, with 15 bases between. There are 14 residues in the CDR3. This CDR3 is CASTPGSVYTEAFF. CDR3 nucleotides: TGTGCCAGCACTCCGGGATCAGTCTACACTGAAGCTTTCTTT.

V is TRBV6-6 and J is TRBJ1-1; D is unresolved. Germline V CDR1 and CDR2: MNHNY, SVGAGI (reference sequence). V lost 4 bases and J lost 2, with 11 bases in between. This CDR3 region has 14 residues. In nucleotides, the CDR3 is TGTGCCAGCAGTTTCCTGGAGGTTAACACTGAAGCTTTCTTT. Translation: CASSFLEVNTEAFF.

The sample holds a few counts of this clone. The junction departs from germline at one end; a sequencing error may be responsible. The chain links TRBV6-1 to TRBJ1-6; tentatively, D is TRBD1 (6 bases). CDR1 and CDR2 from the germline V gene are MNHNS and SASEGT. This CDR3 comprises 15 residues. The chain's CDR3 is CASSEIQGYSSPLHF. The CDR3 DNA follows: TGTGCCAGCAGTGAAATACAGGGTTATAGTTCACCCCTCCACTTT.

The chain joins TRBV4-2 to TRBJ2-5; 12 positions match TRBD2. V lost 0 bases to trimming and J lost 1 base; unmatched junction nucleotides: 3. The CDR3 length is 17 residues. The germline V gene has CDR1 LGHNA and CDR2 YNFKEQ. In DNA form, the CDR3 reads TGTGCCAGCAGCCAAGATGCTAGCGGGAGGGCCCAAGAGACCCAGTACTTC. Its translation: CASSQDASGRAQETQYF.

This clone was picked up a small number of times. The chain joins TRBV29-1 to TRBJ1-1, with 7 bases that match TRBD1. Trimming at V came to 5 bases and at J to 1 base, leaving 7 bases not matched to a gene. Germline-derived CDR1 and CDR2 are SQVTM and ANQGSEA. This CDR3 has 14 residues. The CDR3 protein is CSVWPTGANTEAFF. CDR3 in DNA: TGCAGCGTTTGGCCCACAGGGGCGAACACTGAAGCTTTCTTT.

The V and J genes are TRBV5-1 and TRBJ2-5, with 13 bases that match TRBD2. With 4 bases clipped from V and 5 bases from J, the junction kept 14 bases outside the gene matches. Germline V gene data show CDR1 as SGHRS and CDR2 as YFSETQ. There are 18 residues in the CDR3. The CDR3 spells CASSPWTSGRGQVETQYF. The CDR3, as DNA: TGCGCCAGCAGCCCGTGGACTAGCGGGAGAGGACAGGTCGAGACCCAGTACTTC.

The rearrangement joins TRBV5-4 to TRBJ2-1, with a tentative D call TRBD1 (5 bases). The CDR3 is 16 amino acids. Germline V lookup: CDR1 SGHNT, CDR2 YYREEE (reference sequence). Trimming removed 4 bases at V and 4 bases at J, with 18 bases between. As DNA, the CDR3 is TGTGCCAGCAGCCTCCCCTGGGGAAGGGGATACAATGAGCAGTTCTTC. Translation: CASSLPWGRGYNEQFF.

The rearrangement uses TRBV6-5 and TRBJ2-5; 9 bases line up with TRBD2. This CDR3 contains 14 residues. The germline V gene has CDR1 MNHEY and CDR2 SVGAGI. Unmatched junction bases numbered 5, after V lost 4 bases and J lost 5 bases. This CDR3 reads CASSSASGIETQYF. CDR3 DNA sequence: TGTGCCAGCAGTTCGGCTAGCGGGATCGAGACCCAGTACTTC.

This clone appeared a single time. This sequence joins TRBV19 and TRBJ1-5; 7 nucleotides match TRBD1. CDR1 is LNHDA and CDR2 is SQIVND in the germline V gene (reference sequence). The trim removed 3 bases at V and 3 bases at J, leaving 2 bases unmatched. This CDR3 has 14 residues. CDR3 protein: CASSMGQFNQPQHF. CDR3 nucleotides: TGTGCCAGTAGTATGGGACAGTTCAATCAGCCCCAGCATTTT.

This chain connects TRBV11-2 to TRBJ2-2, with TRBD1 as a possible D gene (5 bases). CDR1 and CDR2 (germline): SGHAT, FQNNGV. The ends were cut back, 3 bases at V and 1 base at J, with 9 bases in the middle. The CDR3 is 15 amino acids. The CDR3 DNA follows: TGTGCCAGCAGCTTGAGACAGATGAACACCGGGGAGCTGTTTTTT. Translated: CASSLRQMNTGELFF.

V usage is TRBV18 and J usage is TRBJ1-1, with 8 positions matching TRBD1. CDR1 and CDR2 (germline): KGHSH, LQKENI. This CDR3 comprises 15 residues. With 2 bases clipped from V and 9 bases from J, the junction kept 11 bases outside the gene matches. The CDR3 loop reads CASSPVGTGTMKAFF. In nucleotides, the CDR3 is TGTGCCAGCTCACCAGTCGGGACAGGTACGATGAAAGCTTTCTTT.

A few counts support this clone. The chain combines TRBV7-2 with TRBJ2-1; 11 bases agree with TRBD2. With 2 bases clipped from V and 8 bases from J, the junction kept 11 bases outside the gene matches. Germline V gene data show CDR1 as SGHTA and CDR2 as FQGNSA. The CDR3 is 17 amino acids. The CDR3 nucleotides are TGTGCCAGCAGCTTACGGGAGCTAGCGGGAGGAGGAGATGAGCAGTTCTTC. Amino acids: CASSLRELAGGGDEQFF. Together with reference TRBV7-2 and TRBJ2-1, the CDR3 gives the full variable domain: GAGVSQSPSNKVTEKGKDVELRCDPISGHTALYWYRQSLGQGLEFLIYFQGNSAPDKSGLPSDRFSAERTGGSVSTLTIQRTQQEDSAVYLCASSLRELAGGGDEQFFGPGTRLTVL.

The chain recombines TRBV6-1 with TRBJ2-7; D remains ambiguous. Germline lookup yields CDR1 MNHNS and CDR2 SASEGT. The length of the CDR3 is 13 residues. V lost 10 bases and J 3 bases, leaving 16 bases between the germline ends. The CDR3 sequence is CATQYSAIYEQYF. The CDR3 nucleotides read TGTGCCACCCAGTACAGTGCGATCTACGAGCAGTACTTC.

To note about this clone: Different DNA sequences within this sample yield the same CDR3. The V gene is TRBV5-4, the J gene TRBJ2-1; 12 positions match TRBD2. The CDR3 extends over 15 amino acids. V was pared by 3 bases and J by 3 bases, with 1 base of the junction left unmatched. Looked up from germline, CDR1 is SGHNT and CDR2 is YYREEE (reference sequence). The CDR3 DNA sequence: TGTGCCAGCAGCTCGACTAGCGGGAGCTACAATGAGCAGTTCTTC. It codes for CASSSTSGSYNEQFF.

The chain uses TRBV15 and TRBJ1-2, with D possibly TRBD1 on 6 matching bases. This CDR3 contains 12 residues. V was pared by 5 bases and J by 4 bases, with 8 bases between. The V gene's germline CDR1 is LNHNV and CDR2 YYDKDF (reference sequence). CDR3: CATSQDSYGYTF. The CDR3 DNA sequence: TGTGCCACCAGCCAGGACAGCTATGGCTACACCTTC. Full variable domain (rest looked up from reference TRBV15 and TRBJ1-2): DAMVIQNPRYQVTQFGKPVTLSCSQTLNHNVMYWYQQKSSQAPKLLFHYYDKDFNNEADTPDNFQSRRPNTSFCFLDIRSPGLGDTAMYLCATSQDSYGYTFGSGTRLTVV.

The J gene is TRBJ2-1, the V gene TRBV19, with unresolved D. The CDR3 sequence is 15 residues long. Trimming shortened V by 3 bases and J by 7 bases, and 16 bases separated the two germline ends. Germline V CDR1 and CDR2: LNHDA, SQIVND (reference sequence). The CDR3 spells CASSIGPNVRNEQFF. The CDR3 DNA reads as TGTGCCAGTAGTATCGGACCCAACGTCCGAAATGAGCAGTTCTTC.

The genes are TRBV4-3 and TRBJ2-3, with TRBD2 matching 10 bases. The trim removed 0 bases at V and 1 base at J, leaving 1 base unmatched. The germline V gene encodes CDR1 LGHNA and CDR2 YSLEER. The CDR3 runs to 16 residues. The CDR3 nucleotides read TGCGCCAGCAGCCAAGAAGGGACTAGCGGCACAGATACGCAGTATTTT. Its protein product is CASSQEGTSGTDTQYF.

The chain has TRBV6-6 and TRBJ2-7; possibly TRBD1 for D (6 bases). V was pared by 2 bases and J by 5 bases, with 10 bases between. The V gene's germline CDR1 is MNHNY and CDR2 SVGAGI (reference sequence). CDR3 length: 13 amino acids. The DNA of the CDR3 is TGTGCCAGCAGTTACAGGGGACATGACGAGCAGTACGTC. Translation: CASSYRGHDEQYV.

This clone was picked up a small number of times. The chain links TRBV18 to TRBJ1-2; 7 nucleotides agree with TRBD1. Per the germline V gene, CDR1 is KGHSH and CDR2 is LQKENI. This CDR3 contains 15 residues. Germline trimming cut 0 bases from V and 4 bases from J; bases unmatched to any gene: 5. This CDR3 reads CASSPPHRGTYGYTF. For the CDR3, the DNA is TGTGCCAGCTCACCACCACACAGGGGTACCTATGGCTACACCTTC.